Given below is one T cell receptor (beta chain) in context. This sample is drawn from a study of blood T cell repertoires in COVID-19. Across the whole study: PBMCs, B-cell-depleted T cells, or T cells provided the cDNA or gDNA that made up the material.

Under the authors' procedure: Amplification of reference gene primers was used by the study to estimate nucleated cell counts. Produced via immunoSEQ multiplex PCR; TCRdb's table is partial and in-frame only. V and J calls and clone size are as listed in that table; D and trimming were resolved from the DNA. The data hold about 130,000 clones, with about four fifths observed a single time. The CDR3 loop spans 15 amino acids. Trimming at V came to 5 bases and at J to 2 bases, leaving 2 bases not matched to a gene. The germline gives CDR1 SGDLS, CDR2 YYNGEE. The sample was peripheral blood. The J gene is TRBJ2-3, the V gene TRBV9, with 13 bases aligning to TRBD2. The TCR was taken from a woman aged 45-60 years with acute or convalescent COVID-19. CDR3 loop: CASRGTSGNTDTQYF. The DNA for the CDR3 is TGTGCCAGCAGGGGGACTAGCGGGAACACAGATACGCAGTATTTT.